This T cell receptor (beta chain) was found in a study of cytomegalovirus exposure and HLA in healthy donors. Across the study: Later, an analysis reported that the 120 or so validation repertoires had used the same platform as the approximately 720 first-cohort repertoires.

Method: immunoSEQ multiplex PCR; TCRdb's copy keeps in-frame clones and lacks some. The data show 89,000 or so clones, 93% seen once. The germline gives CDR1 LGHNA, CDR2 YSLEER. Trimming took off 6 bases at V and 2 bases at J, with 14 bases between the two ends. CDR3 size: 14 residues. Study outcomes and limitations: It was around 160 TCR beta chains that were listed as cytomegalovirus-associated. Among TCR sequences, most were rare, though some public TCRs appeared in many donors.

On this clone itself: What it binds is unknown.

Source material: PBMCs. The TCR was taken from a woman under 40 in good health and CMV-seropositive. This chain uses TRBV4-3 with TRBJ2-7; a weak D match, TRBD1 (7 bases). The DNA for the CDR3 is TGCGCCAGCAGGCGGGACAGAGATACCTACGAGCAGTACTTC. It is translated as CASRRDRDTYEQYF.